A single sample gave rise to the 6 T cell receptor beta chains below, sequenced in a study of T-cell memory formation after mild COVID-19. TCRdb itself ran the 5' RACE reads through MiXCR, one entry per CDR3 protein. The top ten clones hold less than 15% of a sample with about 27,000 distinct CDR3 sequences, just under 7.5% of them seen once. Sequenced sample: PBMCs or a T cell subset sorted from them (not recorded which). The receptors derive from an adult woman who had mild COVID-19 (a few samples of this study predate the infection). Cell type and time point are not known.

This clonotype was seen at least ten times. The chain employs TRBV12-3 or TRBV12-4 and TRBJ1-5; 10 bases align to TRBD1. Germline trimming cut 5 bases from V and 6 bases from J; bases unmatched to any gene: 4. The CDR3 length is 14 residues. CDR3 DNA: TGTGCCAGCAGTCCGACAGGGGGCATTCAGCCCCAGCATTTT. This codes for CASSPTGGIQPQHF.

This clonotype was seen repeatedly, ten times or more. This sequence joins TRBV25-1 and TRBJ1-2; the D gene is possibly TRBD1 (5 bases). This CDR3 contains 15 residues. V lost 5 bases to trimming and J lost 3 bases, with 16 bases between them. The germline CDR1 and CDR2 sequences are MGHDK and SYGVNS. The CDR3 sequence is CASSSLGGVDYGYTF. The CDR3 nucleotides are TGTGCCAGCAGTTCCCTGGGAGGGGTTGACTATGGCTACACCTTC.

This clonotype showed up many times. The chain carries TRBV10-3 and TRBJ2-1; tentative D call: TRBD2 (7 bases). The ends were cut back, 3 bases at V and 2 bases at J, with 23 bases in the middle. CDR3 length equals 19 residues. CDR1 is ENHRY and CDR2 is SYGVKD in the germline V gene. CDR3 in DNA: TGTGCCATCAGTGATCCTCTGGGGGCCGAGCGGGGAACCTACAATGAGCAGTTCTTC. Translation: CAISDPLGAERGTYNEQFF.

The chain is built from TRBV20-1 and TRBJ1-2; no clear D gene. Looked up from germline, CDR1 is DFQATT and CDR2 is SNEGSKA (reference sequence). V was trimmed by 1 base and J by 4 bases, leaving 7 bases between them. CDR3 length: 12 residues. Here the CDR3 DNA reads TGCAGTGCTAGAGGGCCTACCTATGGCTACACCTTC. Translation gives CSARGPTYGYTF.

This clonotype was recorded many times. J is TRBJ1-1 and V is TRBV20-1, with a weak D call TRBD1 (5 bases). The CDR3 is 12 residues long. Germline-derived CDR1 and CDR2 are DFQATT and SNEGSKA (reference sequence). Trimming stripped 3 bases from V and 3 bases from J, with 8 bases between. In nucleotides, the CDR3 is TGCAGTGCTAGGCAGGGATACACTGAAGCTTTCTTT. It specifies CSARQGYTEAFF.

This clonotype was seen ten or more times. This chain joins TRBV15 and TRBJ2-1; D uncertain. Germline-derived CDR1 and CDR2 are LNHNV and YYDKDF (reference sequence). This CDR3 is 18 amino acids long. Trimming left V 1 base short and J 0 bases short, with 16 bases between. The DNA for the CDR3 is TGTGCCACCAGCAGAGCTGTCGGCTTCCCGGGCTCCTACAATGAGCAGTTCTTC. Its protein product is CATSRAVGFPGSYNEQFF.